This TCR beta chain originates from a study of blood T cell repertoires in COVID-19. Germline CDR1 reads SGDLS; CDR2 reads YYNGEE. The CDR3 totals 13 residues. Trimming cost V 10 bases and J 0 bases, with 13 bases left between them. Each participant's cohort was designated according to participant-reported clinical history. Measured with immunoSEQ multiplex PCR; TCRdb has only the in-frame clones, and not every one. The data contain around 320,000 clones, nearly 90% of them seen just once; the ten biggest clones take up around 4.5%. This TCR came from a woman between 18 and 29 years old with acute COVID-19. This sequence joins TRBV9 and TRBJ1-1, with a tentative D call TRBD1 (6 bases). Sequencing was performed on PBMCs or T cells enriched from blood (not recorded which). This CDR3 is CAASRDMNTEAFF. CDR3 coding DNA: TGTGCCGCGAGCAGGGACATGAACACTGAAGCTTTCTTT.